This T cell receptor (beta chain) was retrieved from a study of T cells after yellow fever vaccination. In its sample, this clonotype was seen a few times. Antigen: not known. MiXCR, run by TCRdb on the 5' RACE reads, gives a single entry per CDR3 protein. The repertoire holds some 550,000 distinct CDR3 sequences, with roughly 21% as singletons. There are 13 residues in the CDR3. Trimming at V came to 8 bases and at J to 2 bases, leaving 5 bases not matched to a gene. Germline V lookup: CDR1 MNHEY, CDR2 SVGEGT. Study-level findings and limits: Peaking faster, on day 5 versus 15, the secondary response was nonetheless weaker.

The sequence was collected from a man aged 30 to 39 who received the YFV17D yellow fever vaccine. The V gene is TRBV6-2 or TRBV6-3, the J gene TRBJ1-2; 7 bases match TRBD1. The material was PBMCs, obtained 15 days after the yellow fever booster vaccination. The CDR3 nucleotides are TGTGCCAGCGGAAGGGACAGAAACTATGGCTACACCTTC. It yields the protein CASGRDRNYGYTF.